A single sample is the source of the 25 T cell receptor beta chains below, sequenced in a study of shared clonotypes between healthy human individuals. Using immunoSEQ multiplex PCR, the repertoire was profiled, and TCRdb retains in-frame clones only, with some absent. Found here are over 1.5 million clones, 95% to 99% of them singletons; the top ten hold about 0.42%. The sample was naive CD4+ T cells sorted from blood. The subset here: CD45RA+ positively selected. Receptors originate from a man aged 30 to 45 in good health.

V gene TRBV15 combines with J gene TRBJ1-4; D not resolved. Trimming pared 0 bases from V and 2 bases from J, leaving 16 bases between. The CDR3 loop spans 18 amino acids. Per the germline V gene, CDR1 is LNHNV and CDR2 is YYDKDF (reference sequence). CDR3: CATSRDRGVLGTNEKLFF. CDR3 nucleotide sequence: TGTGCCACCAGCAGAGATCGCGGGGTATTGGGCACTAATGAAAAACTGTTTTTT.

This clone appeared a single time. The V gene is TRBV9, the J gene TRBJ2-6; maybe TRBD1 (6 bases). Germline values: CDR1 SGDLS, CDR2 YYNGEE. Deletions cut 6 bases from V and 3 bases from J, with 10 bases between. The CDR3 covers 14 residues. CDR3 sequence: CASNTGFGANVLTF. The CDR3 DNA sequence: TGTGCCAGCAATACAGGGTTTGGGGCCAACGTCCTGACTTTC.

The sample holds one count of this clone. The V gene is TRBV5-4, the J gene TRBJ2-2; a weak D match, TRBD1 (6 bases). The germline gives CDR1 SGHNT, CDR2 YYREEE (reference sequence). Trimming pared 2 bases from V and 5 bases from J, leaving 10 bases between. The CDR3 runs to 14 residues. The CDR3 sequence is CASSLPRGTGELFF. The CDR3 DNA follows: TGTGCCAGCAGCTTACCGAGGGGGACCGGGGAGCTGTTTTTT.

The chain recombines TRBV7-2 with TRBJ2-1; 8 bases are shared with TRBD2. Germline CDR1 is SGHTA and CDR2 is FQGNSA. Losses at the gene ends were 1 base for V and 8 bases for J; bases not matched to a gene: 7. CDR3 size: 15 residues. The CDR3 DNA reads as TGTGCCAGCAGCTTAGACGGCGGGAGGAGTGATGAGCAGTTCTTC. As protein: CASSLDGGRSDEQFF.

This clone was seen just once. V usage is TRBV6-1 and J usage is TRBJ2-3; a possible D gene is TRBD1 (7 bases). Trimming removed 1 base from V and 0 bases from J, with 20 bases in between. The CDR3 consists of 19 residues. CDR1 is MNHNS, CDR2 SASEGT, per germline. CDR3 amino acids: CASSEGWRGRSPSTDTQYF. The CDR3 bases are TGTGCCAGCAGTGAAGGGTGGAGGGGGCGCAGTCCTAGCACAGATACGCAGTATTTT.

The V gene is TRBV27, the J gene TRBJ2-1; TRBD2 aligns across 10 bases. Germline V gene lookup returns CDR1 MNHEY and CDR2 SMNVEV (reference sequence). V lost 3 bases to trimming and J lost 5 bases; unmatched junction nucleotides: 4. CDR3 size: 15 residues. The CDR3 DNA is TGTGCCAGCAGTTTTAGCGGGAGGACCAACAATGAGCAGTTCTTC. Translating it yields CASSFSGRTNNEQFF.

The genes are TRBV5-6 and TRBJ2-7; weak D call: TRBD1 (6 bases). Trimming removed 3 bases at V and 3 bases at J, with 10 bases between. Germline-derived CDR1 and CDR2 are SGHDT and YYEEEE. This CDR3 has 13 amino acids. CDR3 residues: CASSWGQSYEQYF. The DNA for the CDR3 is TGTGCCAGCAGCTGGGGACAAAGCTACGAGCAGTACTTC. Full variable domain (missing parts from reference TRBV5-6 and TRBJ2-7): DAGVTQSPTHLIKTRGQQVTLRCSPKSGHDTVSWYQQALGQGPQFIFQYYEEEERQRGNFPDRFSGHQFPNYSSELNVNALLLGDSALYLCASSWGQSYEQYFGPGTRLTVT.

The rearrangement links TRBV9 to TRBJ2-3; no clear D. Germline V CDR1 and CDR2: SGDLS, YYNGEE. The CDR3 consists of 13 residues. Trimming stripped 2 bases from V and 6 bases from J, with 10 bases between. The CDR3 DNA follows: TGTGCCAGCAGCGTTGGCTCCTTGGATACGCAGTATTTT. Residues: CASSVGSLDTQYF.

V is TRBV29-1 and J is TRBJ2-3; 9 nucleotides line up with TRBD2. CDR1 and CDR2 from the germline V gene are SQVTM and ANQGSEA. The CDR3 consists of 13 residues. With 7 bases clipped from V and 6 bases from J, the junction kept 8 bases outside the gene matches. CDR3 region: CSAAGGPGDTQYF. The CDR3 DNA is TGCAGCGCCGCGGGAGGGCCCGGTGATACGCAGTATTTT.

The CDR3 sequence: CASSSDRGVTEAFF. The CDR3 DNA sequence: TGTGCCAGCAGCTCGGACAGGGGGGTCACTGAAGCTTTCTTT. This chain connects TRBV11-2 to TRBJ1-1, with 10 bases fitting TRBD1. CDR1 and CDR2 from the germline V gene are SGHAT and FQNNGV. The CDR3 is 14 amino acids. V dropped 4 bases and J dropped 4; count of bases not matched to a gene: 3.

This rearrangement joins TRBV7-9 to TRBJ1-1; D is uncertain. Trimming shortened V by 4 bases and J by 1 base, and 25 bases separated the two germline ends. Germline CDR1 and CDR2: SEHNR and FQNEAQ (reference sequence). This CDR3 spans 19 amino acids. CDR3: CASSSDRLTSRRPNTEAFF. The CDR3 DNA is TGTGCCAGCAGCTCGGATCGATTAACTAGTAGGCGGCCGAACACTGAAGCTTTCTTT.

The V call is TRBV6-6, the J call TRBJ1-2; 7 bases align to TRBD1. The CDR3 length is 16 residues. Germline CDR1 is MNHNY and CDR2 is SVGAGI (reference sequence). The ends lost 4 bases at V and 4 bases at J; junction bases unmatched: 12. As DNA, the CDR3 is TGTGCCAGCAGTTCGGGACAGCCCCAGCTCATCTATGGCTACACCTTC. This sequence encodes CASSSGQPQLIYGYTF.

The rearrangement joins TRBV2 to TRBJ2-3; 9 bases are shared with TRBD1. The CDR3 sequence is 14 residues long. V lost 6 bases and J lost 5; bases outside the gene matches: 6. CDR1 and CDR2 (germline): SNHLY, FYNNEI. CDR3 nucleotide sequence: TGTGCCAGCAGGACAGGGGGAGCGGTAGATACGCAGTATTTT. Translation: CASRTGGAVDTQYF.

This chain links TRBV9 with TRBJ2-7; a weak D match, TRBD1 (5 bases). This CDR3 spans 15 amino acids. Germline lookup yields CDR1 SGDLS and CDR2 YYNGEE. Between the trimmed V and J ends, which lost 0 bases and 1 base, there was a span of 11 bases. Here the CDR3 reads CASSVAQGGSYEQYF. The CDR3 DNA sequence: TGTGCCAGCAGCGTAGCTCAGGGCGGATCCTACGAGCAGTACTTC.

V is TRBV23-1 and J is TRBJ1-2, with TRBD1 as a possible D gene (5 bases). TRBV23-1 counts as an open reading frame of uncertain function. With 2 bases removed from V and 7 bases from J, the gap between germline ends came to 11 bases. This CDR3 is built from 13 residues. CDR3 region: CASSQTAGFGYTF. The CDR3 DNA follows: TGCGCCAGCAGTCAAACCGCAGGGTTTGGCTACACCTTC.

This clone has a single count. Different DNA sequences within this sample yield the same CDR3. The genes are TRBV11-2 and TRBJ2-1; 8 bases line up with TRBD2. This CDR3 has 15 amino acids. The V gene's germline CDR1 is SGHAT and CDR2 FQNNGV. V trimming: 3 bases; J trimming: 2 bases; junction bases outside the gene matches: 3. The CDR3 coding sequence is TGTGCCAGCAGCTTTACTAGCGGCACCTACAATGAGCAGTTCTTC. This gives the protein CASSFTSGTYNEQFF.

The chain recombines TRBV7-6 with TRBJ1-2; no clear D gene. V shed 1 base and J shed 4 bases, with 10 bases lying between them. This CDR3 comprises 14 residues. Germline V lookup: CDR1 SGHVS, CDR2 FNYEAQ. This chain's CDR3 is CASSLEQPLYGYTF. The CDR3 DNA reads TGTGCCAGCAGCTTAGAACAGCCCCTCTATGGCTACACCTTC.

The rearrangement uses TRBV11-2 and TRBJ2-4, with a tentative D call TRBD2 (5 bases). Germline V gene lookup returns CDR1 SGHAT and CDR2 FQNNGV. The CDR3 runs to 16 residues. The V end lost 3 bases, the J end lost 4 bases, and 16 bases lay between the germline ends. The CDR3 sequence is CASSFRHMEAKNIQYF. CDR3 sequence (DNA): TGTGCCAGCAGCTTTAGGCACATGGAGGCGAAAAACATTCAGTACTTC.

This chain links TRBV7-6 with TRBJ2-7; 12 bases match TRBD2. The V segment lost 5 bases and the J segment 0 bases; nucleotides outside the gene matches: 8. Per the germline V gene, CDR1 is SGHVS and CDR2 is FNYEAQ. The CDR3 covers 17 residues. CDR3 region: CASSRGLAGSLSYEQYF. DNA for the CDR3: TGTGCCAGCAGCAGGGGACTAGCGGGTTCCCTCTCCTACGAGCAGTACTTC.

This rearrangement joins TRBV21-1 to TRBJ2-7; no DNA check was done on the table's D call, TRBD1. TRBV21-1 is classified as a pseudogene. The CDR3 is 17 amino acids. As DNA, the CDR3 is TGTGCCAGCAGCCCCGAGCAATCTAGGGACAGGGAAGACGAGCAGTACTTC. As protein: CASSPEQSRDREDEQYF.

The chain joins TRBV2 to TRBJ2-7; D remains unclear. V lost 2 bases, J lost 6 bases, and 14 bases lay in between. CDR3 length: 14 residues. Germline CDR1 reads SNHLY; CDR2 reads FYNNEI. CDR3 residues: CASSESGFVAEQYF. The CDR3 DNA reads TGTGCCAGCAGTGAAAGTGGGTTTGTCGCCGAGCAGTACTTC. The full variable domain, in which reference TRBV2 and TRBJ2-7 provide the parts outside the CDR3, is EPEVTQTPSHQVTQMGQEVILRCVPISNHLYFYWYRQILGQKVEFLVSFYNNEISEKSEIFDDQFSVERPDGSNFTLKIRSTKLEDSAMYFCASSESGFVAEQYFGPGTRLTVT.

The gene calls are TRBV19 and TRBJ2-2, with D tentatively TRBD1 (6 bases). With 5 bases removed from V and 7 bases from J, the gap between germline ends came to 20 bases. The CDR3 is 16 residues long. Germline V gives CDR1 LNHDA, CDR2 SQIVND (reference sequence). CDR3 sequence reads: CASSAYAGVNYGELFF. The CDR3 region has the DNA TGTGCCAGTAGTGCCTACGCAGGGGTGAATTACGGGGAGCTGTTTTTT.

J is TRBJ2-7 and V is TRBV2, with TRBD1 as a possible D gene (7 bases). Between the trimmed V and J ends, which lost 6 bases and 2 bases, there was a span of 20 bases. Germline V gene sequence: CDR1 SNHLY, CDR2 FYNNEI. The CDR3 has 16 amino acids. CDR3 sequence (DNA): TGTGCCAGCAGGGAGGGACAGCAATCCCAAACCTACGAGCAGTACTTC. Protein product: CASREGQQSQTYEQYF.

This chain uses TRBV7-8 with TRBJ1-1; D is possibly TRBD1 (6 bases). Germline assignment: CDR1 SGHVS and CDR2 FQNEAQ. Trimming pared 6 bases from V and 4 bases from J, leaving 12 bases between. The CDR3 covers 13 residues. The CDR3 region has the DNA TGTGCCAGCAGTCAGGGGCCGGGCACTGAAGCTTTCTTT. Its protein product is CASSQGPGTEAFF.

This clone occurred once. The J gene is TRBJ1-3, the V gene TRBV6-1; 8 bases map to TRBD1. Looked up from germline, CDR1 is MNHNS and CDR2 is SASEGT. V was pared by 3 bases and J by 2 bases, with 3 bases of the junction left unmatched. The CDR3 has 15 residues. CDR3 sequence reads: CASSDRGRTGNTIYF. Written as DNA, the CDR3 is TGTGCCAGCAGTGACAGGGGGCGAACTGGAAACACCATATATTTT.